Listed here is a single TCR beta chain. No antigen is known for it. This entry belongs to a study of blood T cells in healthy people across ages. Study-level results: Comparison with aged donors showed that long-lived donors had more naive CD4+ cells and higher diversity. Unknown donor CMV status possibly confounded expanded clonotype changes.

Germline V lookup: CDR1 LGHDT, CDR2 YNNKEL (reference sequence). V was shortened by 4 bases and J by 7 bases, with 13 bases between the two germline ends. The CDR3 totals 13 residues. For the second PCR, which ran for roughly 6 to 12 cycles, a sample-barcoded 5' primer and a J-beta primer mix were used. TCRdb reprocessed the 5' RACE reads with MiXCR, giving one entry per CDR3 protein. Here the sample spans approximately 810,000 distinct CDR3 sequences, about 30% being singletons. The clonotype was recovered from a woman older than 75 in good health. Sequenced: blood. The V gene is TRBV3-1, the J gene TRBJ1-2; D is perhaps TRBD1 (5 bases). In nucleotides, the CDR3 is TGTGCCAGCAGCCCCCCCCCTGGGGGTGGCTACACCTTC. Translation gives CASSPPPGGGYTF.